This is a list of T cell receptor beta chains from one sample in a study of shared clonotypes between healthy human individuals. Sequencing was performed with immunoSEQ multiplex PCR; in TCRdb, only in-frame clones are kept and a portion is missing. The sample includes more than 2 million clones, approximately 95% seen only once; the top ten take 0.85% to 1.3%. Sequencing was carried out using naive CD8+ T cells sorted from blood. These receptor sequences come from a man aged 18 to 35 in good health. CDR3s include the opening cysteine and the closing phenylalanine or tryptophan.

v_call	j_call	cdr3_aa
TRBV5-4	TRBJ2-2	CASSLGWADTGELFF
TRBV6-1	TRBJ2-7	CASSEGTGSYEQYF
TRBV28	TRBJ1-5	CASSFMNQPQHF
TRBV19	TRBJ2-7	CASSRDSSYEQYF
TRBV27	TRBJ1-5	CASSLSGLAMGQPQHF
TRBV12-2	TRBJ2-7	CASRLVRGQTLSYEQYF
TRBV19	TRBJ2-7	CASSTGDYEQYF
TRBV11-3	TRBJ2-7	CASSARDSPYEQYF
TRBV29-1	TRBJ1-3	CSVEVARVNFGNTIYF
TRBV7-9	TRBJ2-1	CASSSASGVNEQFF
TRBV19	TRBJ1-1	CASTWYTEAFF
TRBV13	TRBJ2-3	CASSLTSMVTDTQYF
TRBV9	TRBJ1-4	CASSVGSSEKLFF
TRBV6-1	TRBJ2-5	CASSGEWDSQETQYF
TRBV4-2	TRBJ2-5	CASSQDGGDQETQYF
TRBV29-1	TRBJ2-7	CSVEGLAGVREQYF
TRBV6-1	TRBJ2-7	CASSEAPLPYYEQYF
TRBV4-1	TRBJ2-5	CASSQVGSQETQYF
TRBV28	TRBJ2-5	CASSLWGTSVQETQYF
TRBV7-3	TRBJ1-1	CASSSSSNTEAFF
TRBV2	TRBJ2-7	CASSEALGRPGDEQYF
TRBV27	TRBJ2-1	CASTGTGDNEQFF
TRBV9	TRBJ1-2	CASSVAAGWGYTF
TRBV11-2	TRBJ1-1	CASSSSWTAPNTEAFF
TRBV19	TRBJ1-1	CASMGERWDTEAFF
TRBV7-6	TRBJ2-7	CASSLGTSGSRLGEQYF
TRBV7-9	TRBJ2-7	CASTPPSTYEQYF
TRBV19	TRBJ2-7	CASSIDSSYEQYF
TRBV19	TRBJ2-1	CATAKGYNEQFF
TRBV7-2	TRBJ2-3	CASSSLSWPDTQYF
TRBV29-1	TRBJ2-7	CSVLGLAGDYEQYF
TRBV10-1	TRBJ1-1	CASSDPGEKAFF
TRBV5-1	TRBJ2-7	CASSLVLDEQYF
TRBV10-2	TRBJ2-7	CASSESPYEQYF
TRBV6-5	TRBJ2-4	CASSYNPGDIQYF
TRBV7-2	TRBJ2-7	CASSLPPLAGASYEQYF
TRBV11-2	TRBJ2-7	CASSLSIGDEQYF
TRBV2	TRBJ2-2	CASSDSGQLTLHF
TRBV4-1	TRBJ2-1	CASSQAGAGSSYNEQFF
TRBV13	TRBJ2-2	CASSFAGSSGELFF
TRBV19	TRBJ2-1	CATGHSYNEQFF
TRBV14	TRBJ2-1	CASSQEFGGRNNEQFF
TRBV20-1	TRBJ2-7	CSAPDSYEQYF
TRBV30	TRBJ1-2	CAWTGGLGYTF
TRBV11-3	TRBJ2-7	CASSLAGDVAYEQYF
TRBV10-3	TRBJ2-7	CAIMGQPDYEQYF
TRBV5-4	TRBJ2-7	CASRDGQTSYEQYF
TRBV27	TRBJ2-2	CASSLSGADTGELFF
TRBV2	TRBJ1-1	CASRDTLNTEAFF
TRBV7-6	TRBJ1-1	CASSLGGAETTEAFF
TRBV27	TRBJ2-7	CASTSGTPPYEQYF
TRBV30	TRBJ1-1	CAWSVGSVNTEAFF
TRBV11-2	TRBJ2-3	CASSGGTSGVYTDTQYF
TRBV21-1	TRBJ2-7	CASSKGAGTDSYEQYF
TRBV6-5	TRBJ2-2	CASSYLGLGTGELFF
TRBV30	TRBJ2-5	CAWTFGSGETQYF
TRBV5-1	TRBJ1-4	CASSWDSWNEKLFF